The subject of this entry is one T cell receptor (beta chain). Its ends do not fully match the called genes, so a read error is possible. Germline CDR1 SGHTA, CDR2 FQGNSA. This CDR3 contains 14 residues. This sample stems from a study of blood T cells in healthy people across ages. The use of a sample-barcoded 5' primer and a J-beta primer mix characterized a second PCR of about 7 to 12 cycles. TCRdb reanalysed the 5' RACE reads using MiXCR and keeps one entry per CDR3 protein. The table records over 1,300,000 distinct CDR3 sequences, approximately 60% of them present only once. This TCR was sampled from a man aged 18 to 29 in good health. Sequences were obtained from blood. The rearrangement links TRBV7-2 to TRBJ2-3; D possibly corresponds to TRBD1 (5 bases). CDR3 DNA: TGTGCCAGCAGCTTAGCGCGGACGACAGATACGCGGTATTTT. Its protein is CASSLARTTDTRYF.